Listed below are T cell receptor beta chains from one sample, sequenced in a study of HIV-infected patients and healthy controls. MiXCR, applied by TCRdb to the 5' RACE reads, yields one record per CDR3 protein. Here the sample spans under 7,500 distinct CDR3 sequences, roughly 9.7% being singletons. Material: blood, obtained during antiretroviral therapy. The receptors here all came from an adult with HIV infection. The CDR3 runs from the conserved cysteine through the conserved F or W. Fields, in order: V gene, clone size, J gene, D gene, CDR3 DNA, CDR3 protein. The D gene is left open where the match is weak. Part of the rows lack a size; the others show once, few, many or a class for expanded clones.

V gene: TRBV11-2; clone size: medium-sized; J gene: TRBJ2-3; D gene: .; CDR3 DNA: TGTGCCAGCAGCTCCTACACCGCTGGAAGAGGACCAGATACGCAGTATTTT; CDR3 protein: CASSSYTAGRGPDTQYF
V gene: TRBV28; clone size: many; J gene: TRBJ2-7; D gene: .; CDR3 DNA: TGTGCCAGCAGTTTAGTCGGGCCTTCCTACGAGCAGTACTTC; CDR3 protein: CASSLVGPSYEQYF
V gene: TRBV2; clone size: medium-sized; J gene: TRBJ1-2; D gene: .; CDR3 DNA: TGTGCCAGCAGTGGGGGGGGCTATGGCTACACCTTC; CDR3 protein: CASSGGGYGYTF
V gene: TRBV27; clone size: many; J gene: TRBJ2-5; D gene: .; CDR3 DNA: TGTGCCAGCAGGACTTGGGAGGGGGGTCGAGAGACCCAGTACTTC; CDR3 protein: CASRTWEGGRETQYF
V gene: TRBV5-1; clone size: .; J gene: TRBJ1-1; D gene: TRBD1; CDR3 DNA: TGCGCCAGCAGCTTCGGACAGGTTGGAACTGAAGCTTTCTTT; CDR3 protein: CASSFGQVGTEAFF
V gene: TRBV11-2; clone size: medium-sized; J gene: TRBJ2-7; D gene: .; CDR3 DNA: TGTGCCAGCAGCTTAGTCAGGAGTACGAACGAGCAGTACTTC; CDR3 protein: CASSLVRSTNEQYF
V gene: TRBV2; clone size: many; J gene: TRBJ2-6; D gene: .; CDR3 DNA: TGTGCCAGCAGCGAAATTAGATCGAGCAACGTCCTGACTTTC; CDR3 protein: CASSEIRSSNVLTF
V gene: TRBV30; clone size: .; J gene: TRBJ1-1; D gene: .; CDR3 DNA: TGTGCCTGGAGTGAATTGCCACGGGCAGGGAAAACTGAAGCTTTCTTT; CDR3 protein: CAWSELPRAGKTEAFF
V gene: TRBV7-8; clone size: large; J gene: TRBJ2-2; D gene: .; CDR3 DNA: TGTGCCAGCAGCTCCCCCGGTGGCGCGAACACCGGGGAGCTGTTTTTT; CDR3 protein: CASSSPGGANTGELFF
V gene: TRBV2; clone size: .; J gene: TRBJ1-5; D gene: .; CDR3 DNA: TGTGCCAGCAGTGAATGGGACAGCAATCAGCCCCAGCATTTT; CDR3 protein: CASSEWDSNQPQHF
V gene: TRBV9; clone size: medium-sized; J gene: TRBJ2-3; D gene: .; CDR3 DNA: TGTGCCAGCAGCGTAGTCGGGAGTCAGGATACGCAGTATTTT; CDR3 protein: CASSVVGSQDTQYF
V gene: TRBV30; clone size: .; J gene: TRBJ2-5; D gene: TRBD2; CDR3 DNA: TGTGCCTGGAGTGTTGGGCGGGAGGGCCTTGGGGAGACCCAGTACTTC; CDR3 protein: CAWSVGREGLGETQYF
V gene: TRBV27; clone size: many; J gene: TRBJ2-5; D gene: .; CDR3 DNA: TGTGCCAGCAGTTTATTTCTAGCGACTCAAGAGACCCAGTACTTC; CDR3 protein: CASSLFLATQETQYF
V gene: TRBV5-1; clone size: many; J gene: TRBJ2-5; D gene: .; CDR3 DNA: TGCGCCAGCAGCTCGGGACGTGGGGGAGAGACCCAGTACTTC; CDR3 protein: CASSSGRGGETQYF
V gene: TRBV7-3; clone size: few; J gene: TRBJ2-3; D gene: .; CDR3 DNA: TGTGCCAGCAGCCTCGAAAGGGTCACAGATACGCAGTATTTT; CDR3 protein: CASSLERVTDTQYF
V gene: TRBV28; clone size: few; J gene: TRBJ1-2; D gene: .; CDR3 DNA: TGTGCCAGCAGTTTAGTCCCCTATGGCTACACCTTC; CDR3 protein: CASSLVPYGYTF
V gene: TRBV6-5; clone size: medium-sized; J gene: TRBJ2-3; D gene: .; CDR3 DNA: TGTGCCAGCAGCCTCCTCCGCGGGAATGGTGCAGATACGCAGTATTTT; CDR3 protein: CASSLLRGNGADTQYF
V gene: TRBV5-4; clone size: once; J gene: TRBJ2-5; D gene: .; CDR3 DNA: TGTGCCACCCTCCCCGCGGGGGCTGGGCAAGAGACCCAGTACTTC; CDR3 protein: CATLPAGAGQETQYF
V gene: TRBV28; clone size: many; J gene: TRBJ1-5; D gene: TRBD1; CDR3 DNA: TGTGCCAGCAGTTTACCCGACAGGGCGCATCAGCCCCAGCATTTT; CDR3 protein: CASSLPDRAHQPQHF
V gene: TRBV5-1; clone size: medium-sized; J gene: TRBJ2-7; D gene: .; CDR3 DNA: TGCGCCAGCAGCTTTGGCGGCTACGAGCAGTACTTC; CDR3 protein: CASSFGGYEQYF
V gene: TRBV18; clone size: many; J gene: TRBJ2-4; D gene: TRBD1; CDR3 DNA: TGTGCCAGCTCACCACGTCCGGGACAGGGAAAAAACATTCAGTACTTC; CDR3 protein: CASSPRPGQGKNIQYF
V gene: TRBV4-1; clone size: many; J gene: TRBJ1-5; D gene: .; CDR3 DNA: TGCGCCAGCAGCCAAGATCCCGAATACGGGACCGCCGGTCAGCCCCAGCATTTT; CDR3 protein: CASSQDPEYGTAGQPQHF
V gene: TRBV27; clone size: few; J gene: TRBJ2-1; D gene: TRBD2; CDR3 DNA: TGTGCCAGCCGCCCGACGGGACTAGCGTGGAATGAGCAGTTCTTC; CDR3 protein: CASRPTGLAWNEQFF
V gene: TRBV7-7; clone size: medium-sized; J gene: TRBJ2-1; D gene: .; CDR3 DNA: TGTGCTAGCAGCTTAGAGGTGGCTTTCGGGACCTACAATGAGCAGTTCTTC; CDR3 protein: CASSLEVAFGTYNEQFF
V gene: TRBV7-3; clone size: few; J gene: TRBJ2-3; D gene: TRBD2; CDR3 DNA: TGTGCCAGCAGCTTAAGCCCGAGCGGGGGAAATACGCAGTATTTT; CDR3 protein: CASSLSPSGGNTQYF
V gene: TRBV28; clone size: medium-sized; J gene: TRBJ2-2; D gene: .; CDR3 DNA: TGTGCCAGCAGGATCCACAGGGTCGGGGAGCTGTTTTTT; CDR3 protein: CASRIHRVGELFF
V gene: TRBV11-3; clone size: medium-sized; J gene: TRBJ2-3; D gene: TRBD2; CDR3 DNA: TGTGCCAGCAGCTTAGGCGGGAGCGGGGCAGATACGCAGTATTTT; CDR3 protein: CASSLGGSGADTQYF
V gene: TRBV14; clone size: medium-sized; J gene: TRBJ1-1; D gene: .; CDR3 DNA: TGTGCCAGCAGCCAAGATTTGGGCACTGAAGCTTTCTTT; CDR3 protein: CASSQDLGTEAFF
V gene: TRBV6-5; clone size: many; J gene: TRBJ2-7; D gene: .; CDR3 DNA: TGTGCCAGCAGTTACGTCCAGGCATATCCCTACGAGCAGTACTTC; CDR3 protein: CASSYVQAYPYEQYF
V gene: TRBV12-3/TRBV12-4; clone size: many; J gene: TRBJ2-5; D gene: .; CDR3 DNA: TGTGCCAGCAGACAACCGGGACCTGGGTTAGGGGAGACCCAGTACTTC; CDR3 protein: CASRQPGPGLGETQYF